The T cell receptor beta chain under discussion was sequenced for a study of a mutant IDH1 vaccine in newly diagnosed glioma. Study as a whole: Treated patients, averaging around 40 years, were around 62% male and about 38% female. The earlier regimen, radiotherapy, temozolomide, or both, was most often both.

Notes on this clone: Its specificity is unknown.

Noted time point: week 35, safety follow-up. Doses comprised 300 ug of mutant IDH1 20-mer peptide each, plus topical imiquimod. Diagnosis in the donors showed new WHO grade 3 or 4 astrocytomas that were IDH1-mutant and ATRX-lost. The protocol was immunoSEQ multiplex PCR, while the TCRdb copy is restricted to in-frame clones and leaves out a portion. The sample includes approximately 47,000 clones, around 89% seen only once; the top ten take 5% to 7%. The length of the CDR3 is 15 residues. V was trimmed by 2 bases and J by 4 bases, leaving 14 bases between them. Germline CDR1 reads MNHNY; CDR2 reads SVGAGI (reference sequence).

The chain couples TRBV6-6 to TRBJ1-2; the D gene is possibly TRBD1 (5 bases). The TCR comes from a woman between 40 and 55 years old with glioma. Sequenced here: PBMCs, sampled from a glioma patient whose treatment included an IDH1 peptide vaccine. The DNA for the CDR3 is TGTGCCAGCAGTTACGTGTCCGGGACGGCCTATGGCTACACCTTC. The encoded protein is CASSYVSGTAYGYTF.